Listed below are T cell receptor beta chains from one sample, sequenced in a study of cytomegalovirus exposure and HLA in healthy donors. Generated by immunoSEQ multiplex PCR, the TCRdb table keeps only in-frame clones and is missing some. The profile covers 120,000 or so clones, with about 90% appearing a single time and under 2% taken by the ten largest. The sequenced sample consisted of PBMCs. Every receptor here comes from a woman in her late teens or twenties in good health and CMV-seronegative. The CDR3 runs from the conserved cysteine through the conserved F or W. Fields, in order: CDR3 protein, CDR3 DNA, clone size, V gene, D gene, J gene. A D gene is named only where the DNA matches it firmly. Clone size, where shown, is once, few, many, or a class for clones that have expanded.

CASRDGGTMNTEAFF,TGCGCCAGCAGAGACGGCGGAACCATGAACACTGAAGCTTTCTTT,.,TRBV5-1,.,TRBJ1-1
CASSLSGRGGYTF,TGTGCCAGCAGTTTGTCGGGGCGGGGGGGCTACACCTTC,.,TRBV27,.,TRBJ1-2
CASSQADSKNIQYF,TGCGCCAGCAGCCAAGCGGACAGCAAAAACATTCAGTACTTC,.,TRBV4-1,.,TRBJ2-4
CASSFDRVETQYF,TGTGCCAGCAGCTTCGACAGGGTTGAGACCCAGTACTTC,.,TRBV7-2,TRBD1,TRBJ2-5
CASYPGGTGNTEAFF,TGTGCCAGCTACCCCGGCGGGACAGGGAACACTGAAGCTTTCTTT,.,TRBV6-5,TRBD1,TRBJ1-1
CASSSRGRINTIYF,TGTGCCAGCAGTTCCAGGGGAAGAATAAACACCATATATTTT,.,TRBV6-5,.,TRBJ1-3
CASSWGTGTEQYF,TGTGCCAGCAGCTGGGGGACAGGGACCGAGCAGTACTTC,.,TRBV5-6,TRBD1,TRBJ2-7
CASSFPDRDTEAFF,TGTGCCAGTAGTTTCCCCGACAGGGACACTGAAGCTTTCTTT,.,TRBV19,TRBD1,TRBJ1-1
CASSSFPKQGASRGTEAFF,TGTGCCAGCAGTTCCTTCCCTAAGCAGGGGGCCTCCCGGGGGACTGAAGCTTTCTTT,.,TRBV28,TRBD1,TRBJ1-1
CASTINRNTEAFF,TGTGCCAGCACCATTAACAGGAACACTGAAGCTTTCTTT,.,TRBV2,.,TRBJ1-1
CASSGQVPQQYF,TGTGCCAGCAGTGGGCAGGTCCCTCAGCAGTACTTC,.,TRBV6-1,.,TRBJ2-7
CASSSRQGVLSPLHF,TGTGCCAGCAGCTCCAGACAGGGGGTACTTTCACCCCTCCACTTT,.,TRBV5-8,TRBD1,TRBJ1-6
CAWSSGLLSQYF,TGTGCCTGGAGCTCCGGACTGCTCTCGCAGTATTTT,.,TRBV30,.,TRBJ2-3
CAISDRGPYGYTF,TGTGCCATCAGTGACAGGGGGCCCTATGGCTACACCTTC,.,TRBV10-3,TRBD1,TRBJ1-2
CASSLVTGVNTEAFF,TGTGCCAGCAGCTTAGTTACAGGGGTGAACACTGAAGCTTTCTTT,.,TRBV7-2,TRBD1,TRBJ1-1
CASSPPAASGRYEQYF,TGTGCCAGCAGTCCGCCAGCGGCTAGCGGGCGGTACGAGCAGTACTTC,once,TRBV5-5,TRBD2,TRBJ2-7
CASSPTAGPNTGELFF,TGTGCCAGCAGTCCTACGGCGGGGCCGAACACCGGGGAGCTGTTTTTT,.,TRBV25-1,.,TRBJ2-2
CAISVRSPNGLAGGAYEQYF,TGTGCCATCAGTGTAAGGTCGCCAAACGGACTAGCGGGGGGGGCCTACGAGCAGTACTTC,.,TRBV10-3,TRBD2,TRBJ2-7
CASSPPGDTEAFF,TGTGCCAGCAGCCCACCCGGGGACACTGAAGCTTTCTTT,.,TRBV7-2,.,TRBJ1-1
CASSTRDRGTYEQYF,TGTGCCAGCAGCACCCGGGACAGGGGGACCTACGAGCAGTACTTC,.,TRBV7-9,TRBD1,TRBJ2-7
CSVRDGQGGKLFF,TGCAGCGTTAGGGATGGACAGGGAGGAAAACTGTTTTTT,.,TRBV29-1,TRBD1,TRBJ1-4
CAITGGGSSYNEQFF,TGTGCCATCACGGGGGGTGGGAGCTCCTACAATGAGCAGTTCTTC,.,TRBV10-3,TRBD2,TRBJ2-1
CATSRDTGTSGFSYEQYF,TGTGCCACCAGCAGAGATACCGGGACTAGCGGCTTCTCCTACGAGCAGTACTTC,.,TRBV15,TRBD2,TRBJ2-7
CASSTRTGGYGYTF,TGTGCCAGCAGCACCCGGACAGGAGGCTATGGCTACACCTTC,.,TRBV9,TRBD1,TRBJ1-2
CASSFRGLQETQYF,TGTGCCAGCAGTTTTAGGGGGCTTCAAGAGACCCAGTACTTC,.,TRBV25-1,TRBD1,TRBJ2-5
CASSLDGQGNYGYTF,TGTGCCAGCAGCTTGGACGGACAGGGTAACTATGGCTACACCTTC,.,TRBV5-6,TRBD1,TRBJ1-2
CASSLSGNNYNEQFF,TGCGCCAGCAGCTTGAGCGGGAATAACTACAATGAGCAGTTCTTC,.,TRBV5-1,TRBD2,TRBJ2-1
CASSVSSVGLGAGTEAFF,TGTGCCAGCAGCGTTAGTTCGGTCGGGTTGGGTGCGGGCACTGAAGCTTTCTTT,.,TRBV9,.,TRBJ1-1
CASKEPGTANTGELFF,TGTGCCAGCAAAGAACCCGGGACAGCGAACACCGGGGAGCTGTTTTTT,.,TRBV5-4,TRBD1,TRBJ2-2
CASSQATGFSEKLFF,TGCGCCAGCAGCCAAGCGACAGGCTTTAGCGAAAAACTGTTTTTT,many,TRBV4-3,.,TRBJ1-4
CASSETLPGLAGVNTGELFF,TGTGCCAGCAGTGAAACACTACCGGGACTAGCGGGGGTAAACACCGGGGAGCTGTTTTTT,.,TRBV2,TRBD2,TRBJ2-2
CSASTRDEQFF,TGCAGTGCATCAACTCGCGATGAGCAGTTCTTC,.,TRBV20-1,.,TRBJ2-1
CATSNVGAAVQRNEQFF,TGTGCCACCAGCAATGTTGGGGCGGCGGTTCAAAGGAATGAGCAGTTCTTC,.,TRBV15,.,TRBJ2-1
CATSREKGPYEQYF,TGTGCCACCAGCAGAGAAAAGGGGCCCTACGAGCAGTACTTC,.,TRBV15,.,TRBJ2-7
CASSHPDRGPRKFVNTEAFF,TGCGCCAGCAGCCATCCCGACAGGGGTCCGAGGAAGTTCGTGAACACTGAAGCTTTCTTT,once,TRBV4-1,TRBD1,TRBJ1-1
CASSYSTSGGDTQYF,TGTGCCAGCAGTTACTCGACTAGCGGGGGAGATACGCAGTATTTT,.,TRBV6-7,TRBD2,TRBJ2-3
CASSLGTGWHEQFF,TGTGCCAGCAGCTTAGGGACAGGGTGGCATGAGCAGTTCTTC,.,TRBV7-2,TRBD1,TRBJ2-1
CASSAYSNQPQHF,TGTGCCAGCAGTGCCTATAGCAATCAGCCCCAGCATTTT,.,TRBV25-1,.,TRBJ1-5
CASSLDRGRDYEQYF,TGTGCCAGCAGCTTAGACAGGGGGCGAGACTACGAGCAGTACTTC,.,TRBV5-4,TRBD1,TRBJ2-7
CSVAGVEGKVAAGELFF,TGCAGCGTCGCCGGGGTAGAGGGCAAGGTGGCCGCCGGGGAGCTGTTTTTT,once,TRBV29-1,.,TRBJ2-2
CASSPRAGGISSYNEQFF,TGTGCCAGCAGCCCCCGAGCGGGGGGGATAAGCTCCTACAATGAGCAGTTCTTC,.,TRBV7-6,TRBD2,TRBJ2-1
CASTTGKNQPQHF,TGTGCCAGCACGACAGGCAAGAATCAGCCCCAGCATTTT,.,TRBV27,.,TRBJ1-5
CAWSTEDRGSSYEQYF,TGTGCCTGGAGTACCGAAGACAGGGGAAGCTCCTACGAGCAGTACTTC,few,TRBV30,TRBD1,TRBJ2-7
CASSLFARTGTEANYGYTF,TGTGCCAGCAGCTTATTTGCCCGGACAGGGACGGAGGCTAACTATGGCTACACCTTC,.,TRBV7-3,TRBD1,TRBJ1-2
CASSPPLGLAGGGSYEQYF,TGTGCCAGCAGCCCCCCGCTGGGACTAGCGGGAGGAGGTTCCTACGAGCAGTACTTC,.,TRBV5-6,TRBD2,TRBJ2-7
CASSTRGRIYEQYF,TGTGCCAGCAGCACCAGGGGGCGGATCTACGAGCAGTACTTC,.,TRBV13,TRBD1,TRBJ2-7
CASSDASGYGYTF,TGTGCCAGCAGCGACGCATCGGGCTATGGCTACACCTTC,.,TRBV9,.,TRBJ1-2
CASKRDSSDSPLHF,TGTGCCAGCAAAAGGGACAGTAGCGATTCACCCCTCCACTTT,.,TRBV6-5,TRBD1,TRBJ1-6
CASSLSRGAGGPDTQYF,TGTGCCAGCAGTTTAAGCCGTGGGGCGGGGGGGCCGGATACGCAGTATTTT,.,TRBV28,TRBD2,TRBJ2-3
CATSSGAGADTQYF,TGTGCCACTTCGAGCGGGGCGGGGGCAGATACGCAGTATTTT,.,TRBV6-1,TRBD2,TRBJ2-3
CSVEGGRAYNEQFF,TGCAGCGTTGAGGGCGGGAGGGCCTACAATGAGCAGTTCTTC,.,TRBV29-1,TRBD2,TRBJ2-1
CASSIQDRAFSNQPQHF,TGTGCCAGTAGTATTCAGGACAGGGCATTTAGCAATCAGCCCCAGCATTTT,.,TRBV19,TRBD1,TRBJ1-5
CASSLNGYGYTF,TGTGCCAGCAGTTTAAACGGCTATGGCTACACCTTC,few,TRBV28,.,TRBJ1-2
CASSQVLSGANYEQYF,TGCGCCAGCAGCCAAGTTCTTAGCGGGGCAAACTACGAGCAGTACTTC,.,TRBV4-1,TRBD2,TRBJ2-7
CASLRQFRYGYTF,TGTGCCAGCCTTCGACAGTTTCGCTATGGCTACACCTTC,.,TRBV7-3,.,TRBJ1-2
CASSSDRVTDTQYF,TGTGCCAGCAGCTCGGACAGGGTAACTGATACGCAGTATTTT,.,TRBV11-3,TRBD1,TRBJ2-3
CASSPSKAAYNEQFF,TGTGCCAGCAGCCCATCCAAAGCGGCCTACAATGAGCAGTTCTTC,once,TRBV7-3,.,TRBJ2-1